Sequencing of this T cell receptor beta chain was carried out in a study of blood T cells in healthy people across ages. The study's findings and limits: A roughly linear age-dependent decrease characterized TCR beta diversity per million T cells. When one million T cells were used, diversity estimates were thought to be underestimates.

The draw of peripheral blood yielded roughly 10 milliliters from each donor. This clonotype came up a few times. What it binds is unknown. The second PCR ran roughly 6 to 11 cycles with a sample-barcoded 5' primer and J-beta primers. TCRdb re-called the 5' RACE reads with MiXCR, one entry per CDR3 protein. The table has some 1.8 million distinct CDR3 sequences, about 39% seen once. The CDR3 contains 15 residues. Trimming removed 5 bases from V and 5 bases from J, with 17 bases in between. This chain connects TRBV12-3 or TRBV12-4 to TRBJ2-3; D perhaps matches TRBD1 (6 bases). The sample consisted of blood. The receptor was derived from a human donor in good health. In nucleotides, the CDR3 is TGTGCCAGCAGTGACCCGGGACAATCGGGAGATACGCAGTATTTT. Translated, it gives CASSDPGQSGDTQYF.